This TCR beta chain was documented in a study of T cell responses to AZD1222 COVID-19 vaccine. Remarks on this clone: No antigen is known for it.

TCRdb's table, derived via immunoSEQ multiplex PCR, lists solely in-frame clones and lacks some. This table has roughly 150,000 clones, around nine tenths appearing once. The study, taken as a whole, reports: Repertoires in all cases were sampled only once the peak T cell response had passed. Donors skewed white British and female; clonal diversity was possibly underestimated. Baseline antibody screening turned up just a handful of seropositive AZD1222 recipients.

Trimming left V 10 bases short and J 3 bases short, with 10 bases between. The CDR3 has 12 amino acids. CDR1 is SNHLY and CDR2 is FYNNEI in the germline V gene. The chain couples TRBV2 to TRBJ2-1; D possibly corresponds to TRBD1 (5 bases). Specimen: peripheral blood, collected after recovery from COVID-19. This sequence originates from an adult who had recovered from COVID-19. This CDR3 reads CATQGGYNEQFF. The CDR3 DNA sequence: TGTGCCACGCAGGGCGGCTACAATGAGCAGTTCTTC.